The TCR beta chain under discussion was sequenced for a study of post-analysis software for immune sequencing data. cDNA libraries for TCR beta contained unique molecular identifiers. Input of roughly 0.9 to 11 million T cells yielded some 500,000 cDNA molecules. TCRdb ran MiXCR on the PCR reads and lists one entry per CDR3 protein. The top ten hold around 10% of the sample, which has around 700,000 distinct CDR3 sequences, over 45% seen once. About this clonotype: The antigen remains unidentified.

Study-wide points: Comparison of patients with controls showed five TRBV segments more frequent in patients, TRBV5-6, TRBV5-1 and TRBV20-1 among them.

Germline V lookup: CDR1 MNHEY, CDR2 SVGAGI. The CDR3 totals 14 residues. Trimming removed 0 bases from V and 9 bases from J, with 12 bases in between. Input material: blood. This clonotype was obtained from a girl aged 2 to 9 with multiple sclerosis. The chain employs TRBV6-5 and TRBJ1-5; possibly TRBD1 for D (5 bases). CDR3 protein: CASSYSRSQGPQHF. DNA of the CDR3: TGTGCCAGCAGTTACTCGAGAAGTCAGGGGCCCCAGCATTTT.